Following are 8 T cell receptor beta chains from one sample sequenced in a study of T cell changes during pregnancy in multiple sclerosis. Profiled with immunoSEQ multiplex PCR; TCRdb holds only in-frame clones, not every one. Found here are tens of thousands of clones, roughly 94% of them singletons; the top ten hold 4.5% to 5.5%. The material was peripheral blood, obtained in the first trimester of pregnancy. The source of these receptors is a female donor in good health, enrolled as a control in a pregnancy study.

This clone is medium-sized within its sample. The CDR3: CASSYRTSLYTDTQYF. Here the CDR3 DNA reads TGCGCCAGCAGCTACCGGACTAGCTTATACACAGATACGCAGTATTTT. This chain links TRBV5-1 with TRBJ2-3; TRBD2 agrees at 8 bases. The V gene end was trimmed by 3 bases and the J gene end by 2 bases; junction bases not matched to a gene: 8. Germline loops: CDR1 SGHRS, CDR2 YFSETQ. The CDR3 has 16 amino acids.

The CDR3 DNA is TGTGCCAGCAGCGCTAGCCGGGGTGACACCGGGGAGCTGTTTTTT. This translates into CASSASRGDTGELFF. The V gene is TRBV2, the J gene TRBJ2-2; D may be TRBD2 (5 bases). V lost 6 bases to trimming and J lost 3 bases, with 14 bases between them. CDR1 SNHLY and CDR2 FYNNEI come from the germline V gene. CDR3 length equals 15 residues.

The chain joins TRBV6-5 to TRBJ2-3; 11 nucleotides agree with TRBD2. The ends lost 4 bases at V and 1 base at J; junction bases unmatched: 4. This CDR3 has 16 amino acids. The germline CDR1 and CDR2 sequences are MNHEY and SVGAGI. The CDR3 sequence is CASSFSSGGRTDTQYF. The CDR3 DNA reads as TGTGCCAGCAGTTTTTCTAGCGGGGGGCGCACAGATACGCAGTATTTT.

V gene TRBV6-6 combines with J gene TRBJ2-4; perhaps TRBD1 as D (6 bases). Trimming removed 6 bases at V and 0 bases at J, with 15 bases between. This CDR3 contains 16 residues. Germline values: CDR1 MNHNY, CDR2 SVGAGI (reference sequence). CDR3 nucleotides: TGTGCCAGCAGGAACAGGGACACGATAGCCAAAAACATTCAGTACTTC. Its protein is CASRNRDTIAKNIQYF.

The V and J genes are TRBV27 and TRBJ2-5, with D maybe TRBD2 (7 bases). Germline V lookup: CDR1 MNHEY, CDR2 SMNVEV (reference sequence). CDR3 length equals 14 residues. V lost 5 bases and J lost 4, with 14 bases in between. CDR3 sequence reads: CASSNWGGPETQYF. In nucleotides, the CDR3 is TGTGCCAGCAGTAACTGGGGGGGCCCAGAGACCCAGTACTTC.

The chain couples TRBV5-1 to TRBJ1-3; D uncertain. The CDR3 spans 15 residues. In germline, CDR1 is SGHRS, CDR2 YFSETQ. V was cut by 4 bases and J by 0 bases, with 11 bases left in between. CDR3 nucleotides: TGCGCCAGCAGCAGAGAGAGCACCTCTGGAAACACCATATATTTT. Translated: CASSRESTSGNTIYF.

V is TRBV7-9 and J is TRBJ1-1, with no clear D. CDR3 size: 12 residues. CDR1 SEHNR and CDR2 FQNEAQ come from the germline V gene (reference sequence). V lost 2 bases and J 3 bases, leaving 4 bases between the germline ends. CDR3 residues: CASSLRDTEAFF. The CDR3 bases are TGTGCCAGCAGCTTAAGAGACACTGAAGCTTTCTTT.

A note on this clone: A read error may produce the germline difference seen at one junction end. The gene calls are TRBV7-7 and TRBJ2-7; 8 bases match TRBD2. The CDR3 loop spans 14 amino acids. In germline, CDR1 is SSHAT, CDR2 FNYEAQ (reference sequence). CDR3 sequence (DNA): TGTGCTAGCAGCAACGGACTAGCCGCGGACGAGCAGTACTTC. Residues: CASSNGLAADEQYF.